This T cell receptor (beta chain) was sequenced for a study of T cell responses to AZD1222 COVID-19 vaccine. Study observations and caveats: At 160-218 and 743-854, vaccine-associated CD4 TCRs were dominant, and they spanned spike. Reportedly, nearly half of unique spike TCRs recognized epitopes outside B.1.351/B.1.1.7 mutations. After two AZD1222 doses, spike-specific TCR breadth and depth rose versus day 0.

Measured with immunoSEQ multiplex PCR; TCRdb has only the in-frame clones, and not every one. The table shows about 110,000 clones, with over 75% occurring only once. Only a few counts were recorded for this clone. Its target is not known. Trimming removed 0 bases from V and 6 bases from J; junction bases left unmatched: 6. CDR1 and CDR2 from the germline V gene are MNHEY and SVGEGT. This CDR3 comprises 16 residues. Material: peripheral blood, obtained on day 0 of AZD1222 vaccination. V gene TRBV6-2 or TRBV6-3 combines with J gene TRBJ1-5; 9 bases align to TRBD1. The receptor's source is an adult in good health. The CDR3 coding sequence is TGTGCCAGCAGTTACTCGGAAAGGACAGGGGTTCAGCCCCAGCATTTT. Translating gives CASSYSERTGVQPQHF.